The sequence of this T cell receptor beta chain was determined in a study of blood T cell repertoires in COVID-19. Study details: The samples span acute and convalescent COVID-19 from the United States, Italy and Spain. Nucleic acid was either cDNA or gDNA, and it came from T cells, B-cell-depleted T cells, or PBMCs.

Looked up from germline, CDR1 is LGHNA and CDR2 is YSLEER. The CDR3 totals 14 residues. Trimming took 3 bases from V and 2 from J, leaving 10 bases between them. As originally analysed: Counts of nucleated cells, estimated from reference gene primer amplification, were obtained. The assay was immunoSEQ multiplex PCR, and TCRdb's table has in-frame clones only and misses some. D and trimming come from the DNA, and the V and J calls and clone size come from that table. The sample includes 35,000 to 40,000 clones, approximately 78% of them seen just once. The sample taken for sequencing was peripheral blood. The sequence was collected from a man aged 65-85 years with acute or convalescent COVID-19. V and J are TRBV4-3 and TRBJ1-2, with D perhaps matching TRBD1 (6 bases). CDR3 sequence reads: CASSQMRGNYGYTF. CDR3 in DNA: TGCGCCAGCAGCCAGATGAGGGGGAACTATGGCTACACCTTC.